A selection of T cell receptor beta chains follows, all from one sample in a study of cytomegalovirus exposure and HLA in healthy donors. Method: immunoSEQ multiplex PCR; TCRdb's copy keeps in-frame clones and lacks some. The table shows around 280,000 clones, with 70% to 90% occurring only once. The specimen sequenced was PBMCs. These receptors originate from a woman aged 18-35 years in good health and CMV-seronegative. Each CDR3 is given with its conserved first and last residue.

j_call v_call cdr3_aa
TRBJ2-7 TRBV6-5 CASSYWAGGSYEQYF
TRBJ1-2 TRBV7-6 CASSPGQLGGYTF
TRBJ2-7 TRBV19 CASRSRDTSYEQYF
TRBJ2-5 TRBV27 CASSLRRQGGHWQYF
TRBJ2-1 TRBV5-1 CASSYTSGVNNEQFF
TRBJ1-2 TRBV7-6 CASRPGGGNYGYTF
TRBJ1-3 TRBV25-1 CASSEGVDRGGNTIYF
TRBJ2-5 TRBV10-3 CAISQRQTQETQYF
TRBJ2-7 TRBV6-4 CASRGQVVNEQYF
TRBJ2-4 TRBV25-1 CASSEWGLEHPSGIQYF
NA TRBV29-1 CSVTPQDRPFYEQYF
TRBJ2-3 TRBV9 CASSGGGRADTQYF
TRBJ2-7 TRBV7-2 CASSLVGLARSVEQYF
TRBJ1-4 TRBV2 CAGVDGGGDEKLFF
TRBJ2-1 TRBV30 CACPQGGHEQFF
TRBJ2-5 TRBV7-7 CASSPGLAGRQETQYF
TRBJ2-7 TRBV5-1 CASSLQGRDYEQYF
TRBJ1-5 TRBV19 CASTPLGANQPQHF
TRBJ2-3 TRBV9 CASSVENSVDTQYF
TRBJ1-2 TRBV4-2 CASSPGTGLDGYTF
TRBJ1-3 TRBV11-2 CASSGGAVRNTIYF
TRBJ1-1 TRBV6-5 CASSYSETGPGTEAFF
TRBJ2-1 TRBV10-1 CASSLGAGGRGPNEQFF
TRBJ2-1 TRBV19 CASSGGVSSYNEQFF
TRBJ2-3 TRBV6-5 CASKRGRGTDTQYF
TRBJ1-6 TRBV4-2 CASSRIPGQGSSSYNSPLHF
TRBJ2-7 TRBV13 CASSPSDASYEQYF